The clone carrying this TCR beta chain was detected only a few times. Its antigen is undetermined. The data originate from a study of CD8+ T cells in alopecia areata. Findings of the study overall: The treated group had a single nonresponder, limiting CD8+ expansion-response conclusions. Alphabeta T cells residing in normal skin are also sequenced in scalp samples. Tofacitinib produced a significant decrease in scalp clonality and in expanded CD8+ clones among the top 100.

As for treatment: oral pan-JAK inhibitor, 5-10 mg twice daily. CD4+ and CD8+ T cells were sorted from PBMCs. Once RNA had been extracted, it was reverse transcribed into cDNA to act as the sequencing template. Clones were read by immunoSEQ multiplex PCR, and TCRdb kept only the in-frame ones, dropping some. Here the sample spans about 220,000 clones, about 50% being singletons. CDR3 length: 17 residues. Germline V gene lookup returns CDR1 ENHRY and CDR2 SYGVKD. The J segment lost 9 bases and the V segment lost 8 bases, leaving 19 bases of the junction unmatched. The chain links TRBV10-3 to TRBJ1-1; 12 positions agree with TRBD1. The clonotype comes from a human donor with alopecia areata. The input for sequencing was CD4+ T cells sorted from blood, taken at week 4, from a patient treated with tofacitinib. This CDR3 reads CAIAPTGQGAGTPKAFF. CDR3 DNA: TGTGCCATCGCCCCAACGGGACAGGGGGCGGGTACCCCAAAAGCTTTCTTT.